Presented here are 7 T cell receptor beta chains from one specimen sequenced in a study of identical twins. Each CDR3 protein is one row after TCRdb ran MiXCR on the 5' RACE reads. The table shows 1.5 million or so distinct CDR3 sequences, with less than 35% occurring only once. The sample consisted of cord blood. The receptors derive from a newborn girl in good health.

V gene TRBV10-3 combines with J gene TRBJ2-2; the match to TRBD1 covers 8 bases. Germline lookup yields CDR1 ENHRY and CDR2 SYGVKD. CDR3 length equals 13 residues. The J segment lost 7 bases and the V segment lost 4 bases, leaving 2 bases of the junction unmatched. Here the CDR3 DNA reads TGTGCCATCAGTGCAGGGGGCGGCGGGGAGCTGTTTTTT. Encoded protein: CAISAGGGGELFF.

This clonotype was counted only a few times. V and J are TRBV5-1 and TRBJ2-5, with D perhaps matching TRBD1 (6 bases). V lost 5 bases and J lost 4, with 18 bases in between. This CDR3 comprises 15 residues. Germline V gene sequence: CDR1 SGHRS, CDR2 YFSETQ. CDR3 sequence reads: CASRIGQPMGETQYF. The DNA for the CDR3 is TGCGCCAGCAGAATCGGACAGCCCATGGGAGAGACCCAGTACTTC. Full variable domain (remainder filled in from reference TRBV5-1 and TRBJ2-5): KAGVTQTPRYLIKTRGQQVTLSCSPISGHRSVSWYQQTPGQGLQFLFEYFSETQRNKGNFPGRFSGRQFSNSRSEMNVSTLELGDSALYLCASRIGQPMGETQYFGPGTRLLVL.

Ten or more counts support this clonotype. The chain is built from TRBV24-1 and TRBJ2-1; D might be TRBD1 (6 bases). V shed 5 bases and J shed 0 bases, with 16 bases lying between them. The germline CDR1 and CDR2 sequences are KGHDR and SFDVKD. The CDR3 sequence is 17 residues long. CDR3 in DNA: TGTGCCACCAGTGGGGGCGAGGGGGTCAGCTCCTACAATGAGCAGTTCTTC. It is translated as CATSGGEGVSSYNEQFF.

This clonotype was recorded at least ten times. The genes are TRBV10-3 and TRBJ1-2; D not certain. V gave up 1 base and J gave up 6 bases, with 9 bases separating them. The CDR3 is 13 residues long. CDR1 and CDR2 from the germline V gene are ENHRY and SYGVKD. The CDR3 here is CAISELAQHGYTF. CDR3 nucleotide sequence: TGTGCCATCAGTGAGTTGGCACAGCATGGCTACACCTTC.

The chain recombines TRBV7-2 with TRBJ1-1, with D possibly being TRBD1 (5 bases). This CDR3 is 15 amino acids long. V was shortened by 1 base and J by 5 bases, with 14 bases between the two germline ends. The germline CDR1 and CDR2 sequences are SGHTA and FQGNSA. The CDR3 bases are TGTGCCAGCAGCTTAGGGCCCTCTGGGGCGACTGAAGCTTTCTTT. It specifies CASSLGPSGATEAFF.

This clonotype was observed a handful of times. V usage is TRBV12-3 or TRBV12-4 and J usage is TRBJ2-3; 7 bases fit TRBD2. The CDR3 extends over 14 amino acids. V shed 5 bases and J 6 bases; nucleotides not matched to a gene: 8. This CDR3 reads CASSRRLAGDTQYF. In DNA, the CDR3 is TGTGCCAGCAGTCGTAGACTAGCTGGGGATACGCAGTATTTT.

This clonotype showed up just once. This chain joins TRBV6-5 and TRBJ2-7; 9 bases line up with TRBD2. Trimming took 7 bases from V and 3 from J; bases not matched to a gene: 7. The CDR3 extends over 14 amino acids. Germline values: CDR1 MNHEY, CDR2 SVGAGI. CDR3: CASTDSGRGYEQYF. The CDR3 DNA reads TGTGCCAGCACTGATAGCGGGAGAGGCTACGAGCAGTACTTC.